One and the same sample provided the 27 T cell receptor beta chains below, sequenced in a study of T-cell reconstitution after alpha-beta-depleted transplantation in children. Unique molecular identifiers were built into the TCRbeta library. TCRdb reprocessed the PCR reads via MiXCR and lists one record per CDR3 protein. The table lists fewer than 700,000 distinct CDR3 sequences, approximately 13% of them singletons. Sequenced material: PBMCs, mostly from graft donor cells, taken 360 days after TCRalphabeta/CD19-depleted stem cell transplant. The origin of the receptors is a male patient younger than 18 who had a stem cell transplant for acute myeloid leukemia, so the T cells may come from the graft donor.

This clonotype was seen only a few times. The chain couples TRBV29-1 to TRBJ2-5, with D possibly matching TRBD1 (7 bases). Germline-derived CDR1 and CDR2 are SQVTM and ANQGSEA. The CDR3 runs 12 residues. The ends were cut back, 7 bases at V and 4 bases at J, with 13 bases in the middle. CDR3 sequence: CSGRQGGETQYF. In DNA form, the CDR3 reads TGCAGCGGGAGACAGGGAGGAGAGACCCAGTACTTC.

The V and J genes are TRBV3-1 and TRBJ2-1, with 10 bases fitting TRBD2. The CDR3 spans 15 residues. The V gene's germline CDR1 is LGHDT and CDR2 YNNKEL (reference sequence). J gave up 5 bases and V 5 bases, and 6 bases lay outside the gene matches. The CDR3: CASSILAGGNNEQFF. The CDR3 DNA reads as TGTGCCAGCAGCATATTAGCGGGAGGAAACAATGAGCAGTTCTTC.

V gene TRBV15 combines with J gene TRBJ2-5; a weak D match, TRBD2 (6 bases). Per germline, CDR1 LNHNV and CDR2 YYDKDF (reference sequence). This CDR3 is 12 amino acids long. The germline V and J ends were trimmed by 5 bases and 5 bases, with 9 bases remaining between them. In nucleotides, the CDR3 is TGTGCCACCAGCCCTAGCGAGGAGACCCAGTACTTC. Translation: CATSPSEETQYF.

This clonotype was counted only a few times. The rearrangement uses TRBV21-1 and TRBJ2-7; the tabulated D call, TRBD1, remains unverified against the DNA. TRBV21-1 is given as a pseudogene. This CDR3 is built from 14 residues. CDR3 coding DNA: TGTGCCAGCAGCGAGGGACAGCCCCCCTACGAGCAGTACTTC. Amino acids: CASSEGQPPYEQYF.

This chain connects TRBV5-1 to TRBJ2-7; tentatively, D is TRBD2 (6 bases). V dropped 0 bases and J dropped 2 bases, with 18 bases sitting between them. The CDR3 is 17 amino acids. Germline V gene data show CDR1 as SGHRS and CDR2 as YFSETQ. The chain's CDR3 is CASSLGFLAGSAYEQYF. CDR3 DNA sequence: TGCGCCAGCAGCTTGGGATTTTTGGCGGGAAGTGCCTACGAGCAGTACTTC. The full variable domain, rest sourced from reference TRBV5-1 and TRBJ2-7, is KAGVTQTPRYLIKTRGQQVTLSCSPISGHRSVSWYQQTPGQGLQFLFEYFSETQRNKGNFPGRFSGRQFSNSRSEMNVSTLELGDSALYLCASSLGFLAGSAYEQYFGPGTRLTVT.

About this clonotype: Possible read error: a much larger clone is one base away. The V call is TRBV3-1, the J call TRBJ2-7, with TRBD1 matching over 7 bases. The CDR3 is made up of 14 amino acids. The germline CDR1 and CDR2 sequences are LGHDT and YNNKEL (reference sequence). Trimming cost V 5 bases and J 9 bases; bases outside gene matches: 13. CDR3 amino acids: CASSTTRQGHGQYF. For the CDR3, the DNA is TGTGCCAGCAGCACAACCCGACAGGGTCATGGGCAGTACTTC.

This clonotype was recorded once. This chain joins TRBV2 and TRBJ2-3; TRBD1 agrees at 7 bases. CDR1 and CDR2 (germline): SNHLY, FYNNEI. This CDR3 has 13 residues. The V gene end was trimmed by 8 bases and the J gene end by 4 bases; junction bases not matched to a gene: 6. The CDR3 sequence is CASQRQGSDTQYF. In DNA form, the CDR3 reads TGTGCCAGCCAAAGACAGGGATCAGATACGCAGTATTTT.

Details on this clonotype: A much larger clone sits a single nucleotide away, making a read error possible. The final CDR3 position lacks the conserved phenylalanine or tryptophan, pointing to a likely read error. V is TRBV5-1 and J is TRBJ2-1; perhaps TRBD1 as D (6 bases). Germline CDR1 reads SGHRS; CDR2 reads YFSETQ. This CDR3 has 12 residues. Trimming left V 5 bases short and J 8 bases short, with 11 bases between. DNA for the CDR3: TGCGCCAGCAGTAAGGGGGTTGATGAGCAGTTCTAC. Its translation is CASSKGVDEQFY.

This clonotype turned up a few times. The CDR3 region is CRGAGIAKNIQYF. For the CDR3, the DNA is TGCAGGGGAGCGGGAATAGCCAAAAACATTCAGTACTTC. The gene calls are TRBV20-1 and TRBJ2-4, with TRBD2 matching 7 bases. Germline V CDR1 and CDR2: DFQATT, SNEGSKA (reference sequence). This CDR3 region has 13 residues.

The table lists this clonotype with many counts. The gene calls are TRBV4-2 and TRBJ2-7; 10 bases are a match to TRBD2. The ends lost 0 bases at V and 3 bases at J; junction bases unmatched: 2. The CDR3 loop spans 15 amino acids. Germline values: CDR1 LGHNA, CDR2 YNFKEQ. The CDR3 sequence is CASSQELAGLYEQYF. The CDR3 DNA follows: TGTGCCAGCAGCCAAGAACTAGCGGGACTCTACGAGCAGTACTTC.

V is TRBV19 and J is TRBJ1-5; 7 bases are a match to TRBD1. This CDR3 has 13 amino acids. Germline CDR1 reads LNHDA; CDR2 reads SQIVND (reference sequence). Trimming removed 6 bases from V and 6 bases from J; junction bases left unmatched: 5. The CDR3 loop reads CASSARGSQPQHF. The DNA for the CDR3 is TGTGCCAGTAGCGCCAGGGGGAGTCAGCCCCAGCATTTT. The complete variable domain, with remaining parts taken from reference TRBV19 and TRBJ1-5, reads DGGITQSPKYLFRKEGQNVTLSCEQNLNHDAMYWYRQDPGQGLRLIYYSQIVNDFQKGDIAEGYSVSREKKESFPLTVTSAQKNPTAFYLCASSARGSQPQHFGDGTRLSIL.

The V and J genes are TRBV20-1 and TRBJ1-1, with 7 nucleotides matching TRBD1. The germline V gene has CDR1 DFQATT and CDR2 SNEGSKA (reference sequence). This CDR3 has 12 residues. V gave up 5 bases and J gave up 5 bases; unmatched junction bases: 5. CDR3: CSAEGALTEAFF. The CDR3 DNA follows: TGCAGTGCTGAGGGGGCGCTGACTGAAGCTTTCTTT.

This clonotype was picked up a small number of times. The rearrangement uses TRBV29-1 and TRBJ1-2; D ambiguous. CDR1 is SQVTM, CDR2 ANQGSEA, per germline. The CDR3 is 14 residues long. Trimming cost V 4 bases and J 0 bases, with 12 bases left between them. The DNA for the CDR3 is TGCAGCGTTGCACCGGGAGGGTCTAACTATGGCTACACCTTC. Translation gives CSVAPGGSNYGYTF.

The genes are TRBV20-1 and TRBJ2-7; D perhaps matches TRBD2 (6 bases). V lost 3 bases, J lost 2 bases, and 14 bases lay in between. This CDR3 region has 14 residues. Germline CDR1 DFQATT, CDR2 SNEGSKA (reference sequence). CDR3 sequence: CSARRASVTYEQYF. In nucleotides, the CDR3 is TGCAGTGCTAGGAGGGCTAGCGTTACCTACGAGCAGTACTTC.

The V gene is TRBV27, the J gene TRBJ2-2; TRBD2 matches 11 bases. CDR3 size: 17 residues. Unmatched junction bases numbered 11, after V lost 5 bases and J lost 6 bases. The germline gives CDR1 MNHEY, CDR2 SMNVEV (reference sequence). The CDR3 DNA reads TGTGCCAGCAGTCTCCCCCAACTAGCGGGAGAACCCGGGGAGCTGTTTTTT. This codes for CASSLPQLAGEPGELFF.

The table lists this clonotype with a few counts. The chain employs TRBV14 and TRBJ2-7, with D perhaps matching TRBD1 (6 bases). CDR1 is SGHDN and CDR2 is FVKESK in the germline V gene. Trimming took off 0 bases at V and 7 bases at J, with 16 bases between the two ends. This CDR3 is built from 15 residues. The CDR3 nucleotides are TGTGCCAGCAGCCAAGATAACAGGGCTACGGGGGAGCAGTACTTC. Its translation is CASSQDNRATGEQYF.

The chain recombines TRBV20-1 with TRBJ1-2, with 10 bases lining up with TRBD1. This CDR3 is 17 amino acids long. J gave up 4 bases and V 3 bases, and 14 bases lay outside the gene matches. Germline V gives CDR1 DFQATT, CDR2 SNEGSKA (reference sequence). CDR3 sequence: CSARAGPGQGFGYGYTF. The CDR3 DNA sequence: TGCAGTGCTAGGGCTGGACCGGGACAGGGGTTCGGCTATGGCTACACCTTC.

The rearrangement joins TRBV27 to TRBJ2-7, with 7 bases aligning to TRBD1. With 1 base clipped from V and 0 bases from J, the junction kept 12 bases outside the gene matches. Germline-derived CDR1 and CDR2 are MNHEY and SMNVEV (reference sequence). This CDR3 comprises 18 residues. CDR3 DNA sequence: TGTGCCAGCAGTTTATACCCCCTCGGGACAGCTACCTCCTACGAGCAGTACTTC. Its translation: CASSLYPLGTATSYEQYF.

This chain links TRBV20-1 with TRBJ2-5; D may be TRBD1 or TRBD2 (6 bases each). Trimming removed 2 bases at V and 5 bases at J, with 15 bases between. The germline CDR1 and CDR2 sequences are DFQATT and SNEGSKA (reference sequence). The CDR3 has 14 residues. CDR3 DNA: TGCAGTGCTAGAATGGGGGGCCTGTGGGAGACCCAGTACTTC. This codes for CSARMGGLWETQYF.

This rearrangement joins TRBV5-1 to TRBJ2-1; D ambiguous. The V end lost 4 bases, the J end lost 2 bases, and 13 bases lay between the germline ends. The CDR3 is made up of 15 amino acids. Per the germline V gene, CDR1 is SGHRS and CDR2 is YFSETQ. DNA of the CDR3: TGCGCCAGCAGCCCCCTTGGCGCGGCCTACAATGAGCAGTTCTTC. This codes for CASSPLGAAYNEQFF.

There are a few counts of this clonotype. In DNA, the CDR3 is TGTGCCAGCAGCCTGACAGGGCCCTCCACCGGGGAGCTGTTTTTT. Translation gives CASSLTGPSTGELFF. This chain connects TRBV6-2 or TRBV6-3 to TRBJ2-2; the match to TRBD1 covers 7 bases. The V gene's germline CDR1 is MNHEY and CDR2 SVGEGT. V trimming: 6 bases; J trimming: 4 bases; junction bases outside the gene matches: 8. The CDR3 covers 15 residues.

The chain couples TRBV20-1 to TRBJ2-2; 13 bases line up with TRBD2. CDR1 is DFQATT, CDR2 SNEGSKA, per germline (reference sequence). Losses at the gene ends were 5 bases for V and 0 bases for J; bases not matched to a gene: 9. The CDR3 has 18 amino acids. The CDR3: CSAPQGGLAGTNTGELFF. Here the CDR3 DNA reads TGCAGTGCTCCACAGGGGGGACTAGCGGGAACGAACACCGGGGAGCTGTTTTTT.

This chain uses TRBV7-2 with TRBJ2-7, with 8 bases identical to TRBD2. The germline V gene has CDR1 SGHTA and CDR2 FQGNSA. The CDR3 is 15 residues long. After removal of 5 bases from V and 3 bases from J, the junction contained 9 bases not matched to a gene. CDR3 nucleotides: TGTGCCAGCAGCCTACGGAGCGGGAGATTCTACGAGCAGTACTTC. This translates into CASSLRSGRFYEQYF.

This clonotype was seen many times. For the CDR3, the DNA is TGCAGTGCTTCTTACGGGGCCCAGTACTTC. It is translated as CSASYGAQYF. V gene TRBV20-1 combines with J gene TRBJ2-5; maybe TRBD2 (5 bases). The ends were cut back, 5 bases at V and 9 bases at J, with 10 bases in the middle. CDR3 size: 10 residues. Germline CDR1 DFQATT, CDR2 SNEGSKA (reference sequence).

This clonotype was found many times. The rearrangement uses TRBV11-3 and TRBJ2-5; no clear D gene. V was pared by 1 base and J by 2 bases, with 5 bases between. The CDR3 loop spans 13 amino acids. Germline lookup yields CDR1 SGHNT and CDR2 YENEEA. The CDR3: CASSLGHQETQYF. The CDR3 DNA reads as TGTGCCAGCAGCTTAGGACATCAAGAGACCCAGTACTTC.

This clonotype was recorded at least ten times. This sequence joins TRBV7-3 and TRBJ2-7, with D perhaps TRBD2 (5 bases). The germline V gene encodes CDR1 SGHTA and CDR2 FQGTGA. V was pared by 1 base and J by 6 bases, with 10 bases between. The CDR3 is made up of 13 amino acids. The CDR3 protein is CASSLNGVSEQYF. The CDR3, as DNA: TGTGCCAGCAGCTTAAACGGGGTGAGCGAGCAGTACTTC. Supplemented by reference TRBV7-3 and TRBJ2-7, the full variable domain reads GAGVSQTPSNKVTEKGKYVELRCDPISGHTALYWYRQSLGQGPEFLIYFQGTGAADDSGLPNDRFFAVRPEGSVSTLKIQRTERGDSAVYLCASSLNGVSEQYFGPGTRLTVT.

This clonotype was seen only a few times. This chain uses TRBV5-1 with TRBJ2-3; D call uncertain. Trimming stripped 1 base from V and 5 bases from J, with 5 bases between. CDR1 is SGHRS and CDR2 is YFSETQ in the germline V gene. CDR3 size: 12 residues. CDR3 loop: CASSLPKDTQYF. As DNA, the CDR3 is TGCGCCAGCAGCTTGCCAAAAGATACGCAGTATTTT.